These T cell receptor beta chains were read from a single sample in a study of T cell responses to AZD1222 COVID-19 vaccine. Some clones are missing from TCRdb's copy, which holds only in-frame ones; the method was immunoSEQ multiplex PCR. The sample lists approximately 96,000 clones, more than 70% occurring once. Here the sequenced sample was peripheral blood, taken 28 days after the second AZD1222 dose. These TCRs come from an adult who received the AZD1222 COVID-19 vaccine. The CDR3 runs from the conserved cysteine through the conserved F or W. Each record gives: V gene, clone size, D gene, J gene, CDR3 DNA, CDR3 protein. D genes are given only for firm matches. Rows may omit the clone size; those that give it use once, few, many or a size class.

>TRBV7-2|-|TRBD2|TRBJ2-1
TGTGCCAGCAGCACCCCCGGGGCGGGAGGGATCAATGAGCAGTTCTTC
CASSTPGAGGINEQFF
>TRBV30|-|-|TRBJ2-7
TGTGCCTGGAGTGTAGACCCACCTCACTACGAGCAGTACTTC
CAWSVDPPHYEQYF
>TRBV3-1/TRBV3-2|few|-|TRBJ1-2
TGTGCCAGCAGCCAAGAAGGTGGCTACACCTTC
CASSQEGGYTF
>TRBV2|-|-|TRBJ2-7
TGTGCCAGCAGCCCGACCGGCTACGAGCAGTACTTC
CASSPTGYEQYF
>TRBV27|-|-|TRBJ2-7
TGTGCCAGCAGTCCAGCGCCCTCACCCTACGAGCAGTACTTC
CASSPAPSPYEQYF
>TRBV27|-|-|TRBJ2-3
TGTGCCAGCAGCTCCGTACTGATCACAGATACGCAGTATTTT
CASSSVLITDTQYF
>TRBV14|-|-|TRBJ2-5
TGTGCCAGCGGGGTTGGAGCGGGAGAGACCCAGTACTTC
CASGVGAGETQYF
>TRBV19|-|-|TRBJ1-1
TGTGCCAGTAGTATGGGGGCAGGGGCGTTGAACACTGAAGCTTTCTTT
CASSMGAGALNTEAFF
>TRBV7-2|few|-|TRBJ2-4
TGTGCCAGCAGCTCCAATGCAAACATTCAGTACTTC
CASSSNANIQYF
>TRBV5-1|-|TRBD1|TRBJ2-3
TGCGCCAGCAGCCCAGGACAGGCCTTCACAGATACGCAGTATTTT
CASSPGQAFTDTQYF
>TRBV7-9|-|-|TRBJ2-2
TGTGCCAGTGGAGGGCAAGGGTCCACCGGGGAGCTGTTTTTT
CASGGQGSTGELFF
>TRBV7-2|-|-|TRBJ1-2
TGTGCCAGCAGCCAGGGCCTTAACTATGGCTACACCTTC
CASSQGLNYGYTF
>TRBV6-5|-|TRBD1|TRBJ1-5
TGTGCCAGCAGCCCGGGACAGAGCACCAATCAGCCCCAGCATTTT
CASSPGQSTNQPQHF
>TRBV2|-|TRBD1|TRBJ2-7
TGTGCCAGCAGGGGGACAGCCTTGGGCGAGCAGTACTTC
CASRGTALGEQYF
>TRBV3-1/TRBV3-2|-|-|TRBJ2-2
TGTGCCAGCAGCCAATTGGGGGAGCTGTTTTTT
CASSQLGELFF
>TRBV6-4|once|-|TRBJ2-7
TGTGCCAGCAGTGACTCCGGGGGGCTGTACGAGCAGTACTTC
CASSDSGGLYEQYF
>TRBV5-1|-|TRBD2|TRBJ2-1
TGCGCCAGCAGCTTGTCGTTAGCGGGGGGGCCTGAGCAGTTCTTC
CASSLSLAGGPEQFF
>TRBV5-4|once|-|TRBJ1-2
TGTGCCAGCAGCTCCCTCGAAGGGGGCTACACCTTC
CASSSLEGGYTF
>TRBV6-5|-|TRBD2|TRBJ2-7
TGTGCCAGCAGGCTCCTAGCGGGAGAGTGGGAGCAGTACTTC
CASRLLAGEWEQYF
>TRBV12-3/TRBV12-4|once|-|TRBJ2-5
TGTGCCAGCAGACTCGGGGTTCAAGAGACCCAGTACTTC
CASRLGVQETQYF
>TRBV18|-|TRBD1|TRBJ2-5
TGTGCCAGCTCACCACCCCAGACAGGGGGAAGCGGGACCCAGTACTTC
CASSPPQTGGSGTQYF
>TRBV10-1|once|TRBD2|TRBJ2-7
TGCGCCAGCAGTGATCATACTAGCGGATACTCCTACGAGCAGTACTTC
CASSDHTSGYSYEQYF
>TRBV3-1/TRBV3-2|-|-|TRBJ1-1
TGTGCCAGCAGCCATGACACTGAAGCTTTCTTT
CASSHDTEAFF
>TRBV3-1/TRBV3-2|-|-|TRBJ2-5
TGTGCCAGCAGCCAAGATAAAGAGACCCAGTACTTC
CASSQDKETQYF
>TRBV5-1|-|TRBD2|TRBJ2-7
TGCGCCAGCAGCCAGACTAGCGGGATGAGCTCCTACGAGCAGTACTTC
CASSQTSGMSSYEQYF
>TRBV7-8|-|-|TRBJ2-2
TGTGCCAGCAGCTTAGCCAGAAACACCGGGGAGCTGTTTTTT
CASSLARNTGELFF
>TRBV6-5|-|TRBD2|TRBJ2-2
TGTGCCAGTCGGGGGAGGACTAGCGGGAGGGGGGAGCTGTTTTTT
CASRGRTSGRGELFF
>TRBV19|-|-|TRBJ2-2
TGTGCCAGTAGTAAGGAGGGTGGGGTCACCGGGGAGCTGTTTTTT
CASSKEGGVTGELFF
>TRBV5-4|-|TRBD2|TRBJ2-1
TGTGCCAGCAGGACTAGCGGGGGGGCGGGCTCCTACAATGAGCAGTTCTTC
CASRTSGGAGSYNEQFF
>TRBV29-1|-|-|TRBJ2-1
TGCAGCGTTGAAGGGCTAGCCCGGGAGCAGTTCTTC
CSVEGLAREQFF
>TRBV10-3|-|-|TRBJ1-1
TGTGCCATCAGTGGGAAAGACAGCGTGAACACTGAAGCTTTCTTT
CAISGKDSVNTEAFF
>TRBV27|few|-|TRBJ1-2
TGTGCCAGCAGTTATCTTCCTGGGCCGGGGGGGTTAAATGGCTACACCTTC
CASSYLPGPGGLNGYTF
>TRBV6-5|-|-|TRBJ1-3
TGTGCCAGCAGTTTCCAACAGGACAGCTCTGGAAACACCATATATTTT
CASSFQQDSSGNTIYF
>TRBV6-6|-|-|TRBJ1-2
TGTGCCAGCACCCACAAAGAGGGCTATGGCTACACCTTC
CASTHKEGYGYTF
>TRBV18|-|TRBD1|TRBJ1-3
TGTGCCAGCTCACCGGTGGGACAGGGGGCCAAAAACACCATATATTTT
CASSPVGQGAKNTIYF
>TRBV20-1|-|-|TRBJ2-3
TGCAGTGCCGTGGTCAGAGATACGCAGTATTTT
CSAVVRDTQYF
>TRBV28|few|TRBD1|TRBJ1-4
TGTGCCAGCAGCGGAACGTTGGGGACAGGGTATAGGAAACTGTTTTTT
CASSGTLGTGYRKLFF
>TRBV6-1|-|-|TRBJ2-7
TGTGCCAGCAGTGAATCGGGGTACGAGCAGTACTTC
CASSESGYEQYF
>TRBV6-2/TRBV6-3|-|TRBD1|TRBJ1-2
TGTGCCAGCAGTTACGCCCCAGGGGGGGCCGGCTATGGCTACACCTTC
CASSYAPGGAGYGYTF
>TRBV11-2|-|-|TRBJ2-5
TGTGCCAGCAGCTCTGGGACTCAGAGGGAGACCCAGTACTTC
CASSSGTQRETQYF
>TRBV5-1|-|-|TRBJ1-2
TGCGCCAGCAGCTTGGCGGGGGTAACGGATGGCTACACCTTC
CASSLAGVTDGYTF
>TRBV11-2|-|-|TRBJ2-3
TGTGCCAGCAGCATGAGCCCTAGCACAGATACGCAGTATTTT
CASSMSPSTDTQYF
>TRBV4-1|-|-|TRBJ1-5
TGCGCCAGCAGCCAGGAACAGGGCTTGGTGAGCAATCAGCCCCAGCATTTT
CASSQEQGLVSNQPQHF
>TRBV7-2|-|TRBD2|TRBJ2-2
TGTGCCAGCAGCTCCTGGACTAGCGGGAGCTGGATCGGGGAGCTGTTTTTT
CASSSWTSGSWIGELFF
>TRBV19|-|TRBD2|TRBJ2-1
TGTGCCAGTAGTCGTAGCGGGGGCAGCACCTACAATGAGCAGTTCTTC
CASSRSGGSTYNEQFF
>TRBV10-1|-|TRBD2|TRBJ2-1
TGCGCCAGCAGCCCTAGCGGGAGCAATGAGCAGTTCTTC
CASSPSGSNEQFF
>TRBV10-2|few|-|TRBJ1-1
TGCGCCAGCAGGACCTCCGACAGCTGGGGAGCTTTCTTT
CASRTSDSWGAFF
>TRBV6-5|-|TRBD1|TRBJ2-7
TGTGCCAGCAGTTCAACAGGGGGAGGCGAGCAGTACTTC
CASSSTGGGEQYF